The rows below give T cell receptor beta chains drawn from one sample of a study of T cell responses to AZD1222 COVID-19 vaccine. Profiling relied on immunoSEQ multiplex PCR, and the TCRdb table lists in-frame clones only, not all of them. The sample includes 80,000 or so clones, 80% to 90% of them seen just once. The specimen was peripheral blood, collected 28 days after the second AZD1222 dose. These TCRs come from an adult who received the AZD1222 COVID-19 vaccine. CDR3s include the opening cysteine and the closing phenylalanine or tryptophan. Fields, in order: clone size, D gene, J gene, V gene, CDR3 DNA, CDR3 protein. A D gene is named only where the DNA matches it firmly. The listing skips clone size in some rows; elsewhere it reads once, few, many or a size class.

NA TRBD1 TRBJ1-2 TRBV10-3 TGTGCCATCAGTGATCGGACAGGGGGTGGCTACACCTTC CAISDRTGGGYTF
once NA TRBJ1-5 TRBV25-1 TGTGCCAGCCTCCCGGGCCTACAATCACGGCGCAATCAGCCCCAGCATTTT CASLPGLQSRRNQPQHF
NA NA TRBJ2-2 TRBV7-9 TGTGCCAGCAGCTTAGCCGGGGCCGGGGAGCTGTTTTTT CASSLAGAGELFF
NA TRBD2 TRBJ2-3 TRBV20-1 TGCAGTGCTAGCCGGGGGGGTACGCAGTATTTT CSASRGGTQYF
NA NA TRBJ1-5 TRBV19 TGTGCCAGTAGTACCGGAAACAGGGCCAATCAGCCCCAGCATTTT CASSTGNRANQPQHF
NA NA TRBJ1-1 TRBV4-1 TGCGCCAGCAGCCTAGGGGGAGGCGTCGCTGAAGCTTTCTTT CASSLGGGVAEAFF
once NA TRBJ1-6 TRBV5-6 TGTGCCAGCAGCTTGGAGGTCAGACATAATTCACCCCTCCACTTT CASSLEVRHNSPLHF
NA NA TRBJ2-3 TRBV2 TGTGCCAGCAGTGCGAGGGTGGAGGGAACAGATACGCAGTATTTT CASSARVEGTDTQYF
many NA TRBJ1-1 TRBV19 TGTGCCAGTAGTAACCCCGGACAGAACACTGAAGCTTTCTTT CASSNPGQNTEAFF
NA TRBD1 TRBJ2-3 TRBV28 TGTGCCAGCAGTTTATTTCCGGGACAGAGGGGCACAGATACGCAGTATTTT CASSLFPGQRGTDTQYF
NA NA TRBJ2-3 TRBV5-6 TGTGCCAGCAGCTCTCAGGGGGGAACAGATACGCAGTATTTT CASSSQGGTDTQYF
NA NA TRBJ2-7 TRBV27 TGTGCCAGCAGGTCTTCCCCGGGGGCCTACGAGCAGTACTTC CASRSSPGAYEQYF
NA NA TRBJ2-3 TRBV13 TGTGCCAGCAACCGCGGGGGCACAGATACGCAGTATTTT CASNRGGTDTQYF
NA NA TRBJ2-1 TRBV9 TGTGCCAGCAGCGTGCAGGGACAAAGTAATGAGCAGTTCTTC CASSVQGQSNEQFF
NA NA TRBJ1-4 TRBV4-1 TGCGCCAGCAGCTCGCTAGGTCTTGCAACTAATGAAAAACTGTTTTTT CASSSLGLATNEKLFF
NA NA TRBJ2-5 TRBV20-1 TGCAGTGCTAGTCCGGGGGTAAGGGGAGGAGAGACCCAGTACTTC CSASPGVRGGETQYF
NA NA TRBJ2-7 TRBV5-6 TGTGCCAGCAGCTTGGCCCCGGAGGGCTCCTACGAGCAGTACTTC CASSLAPEGSYEQYF
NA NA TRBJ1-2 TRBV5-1 TGCGCCAGCAGCCCTGACACGGATACTAACTATGGCTACACCTTC CASSPDTDTNYGYTF